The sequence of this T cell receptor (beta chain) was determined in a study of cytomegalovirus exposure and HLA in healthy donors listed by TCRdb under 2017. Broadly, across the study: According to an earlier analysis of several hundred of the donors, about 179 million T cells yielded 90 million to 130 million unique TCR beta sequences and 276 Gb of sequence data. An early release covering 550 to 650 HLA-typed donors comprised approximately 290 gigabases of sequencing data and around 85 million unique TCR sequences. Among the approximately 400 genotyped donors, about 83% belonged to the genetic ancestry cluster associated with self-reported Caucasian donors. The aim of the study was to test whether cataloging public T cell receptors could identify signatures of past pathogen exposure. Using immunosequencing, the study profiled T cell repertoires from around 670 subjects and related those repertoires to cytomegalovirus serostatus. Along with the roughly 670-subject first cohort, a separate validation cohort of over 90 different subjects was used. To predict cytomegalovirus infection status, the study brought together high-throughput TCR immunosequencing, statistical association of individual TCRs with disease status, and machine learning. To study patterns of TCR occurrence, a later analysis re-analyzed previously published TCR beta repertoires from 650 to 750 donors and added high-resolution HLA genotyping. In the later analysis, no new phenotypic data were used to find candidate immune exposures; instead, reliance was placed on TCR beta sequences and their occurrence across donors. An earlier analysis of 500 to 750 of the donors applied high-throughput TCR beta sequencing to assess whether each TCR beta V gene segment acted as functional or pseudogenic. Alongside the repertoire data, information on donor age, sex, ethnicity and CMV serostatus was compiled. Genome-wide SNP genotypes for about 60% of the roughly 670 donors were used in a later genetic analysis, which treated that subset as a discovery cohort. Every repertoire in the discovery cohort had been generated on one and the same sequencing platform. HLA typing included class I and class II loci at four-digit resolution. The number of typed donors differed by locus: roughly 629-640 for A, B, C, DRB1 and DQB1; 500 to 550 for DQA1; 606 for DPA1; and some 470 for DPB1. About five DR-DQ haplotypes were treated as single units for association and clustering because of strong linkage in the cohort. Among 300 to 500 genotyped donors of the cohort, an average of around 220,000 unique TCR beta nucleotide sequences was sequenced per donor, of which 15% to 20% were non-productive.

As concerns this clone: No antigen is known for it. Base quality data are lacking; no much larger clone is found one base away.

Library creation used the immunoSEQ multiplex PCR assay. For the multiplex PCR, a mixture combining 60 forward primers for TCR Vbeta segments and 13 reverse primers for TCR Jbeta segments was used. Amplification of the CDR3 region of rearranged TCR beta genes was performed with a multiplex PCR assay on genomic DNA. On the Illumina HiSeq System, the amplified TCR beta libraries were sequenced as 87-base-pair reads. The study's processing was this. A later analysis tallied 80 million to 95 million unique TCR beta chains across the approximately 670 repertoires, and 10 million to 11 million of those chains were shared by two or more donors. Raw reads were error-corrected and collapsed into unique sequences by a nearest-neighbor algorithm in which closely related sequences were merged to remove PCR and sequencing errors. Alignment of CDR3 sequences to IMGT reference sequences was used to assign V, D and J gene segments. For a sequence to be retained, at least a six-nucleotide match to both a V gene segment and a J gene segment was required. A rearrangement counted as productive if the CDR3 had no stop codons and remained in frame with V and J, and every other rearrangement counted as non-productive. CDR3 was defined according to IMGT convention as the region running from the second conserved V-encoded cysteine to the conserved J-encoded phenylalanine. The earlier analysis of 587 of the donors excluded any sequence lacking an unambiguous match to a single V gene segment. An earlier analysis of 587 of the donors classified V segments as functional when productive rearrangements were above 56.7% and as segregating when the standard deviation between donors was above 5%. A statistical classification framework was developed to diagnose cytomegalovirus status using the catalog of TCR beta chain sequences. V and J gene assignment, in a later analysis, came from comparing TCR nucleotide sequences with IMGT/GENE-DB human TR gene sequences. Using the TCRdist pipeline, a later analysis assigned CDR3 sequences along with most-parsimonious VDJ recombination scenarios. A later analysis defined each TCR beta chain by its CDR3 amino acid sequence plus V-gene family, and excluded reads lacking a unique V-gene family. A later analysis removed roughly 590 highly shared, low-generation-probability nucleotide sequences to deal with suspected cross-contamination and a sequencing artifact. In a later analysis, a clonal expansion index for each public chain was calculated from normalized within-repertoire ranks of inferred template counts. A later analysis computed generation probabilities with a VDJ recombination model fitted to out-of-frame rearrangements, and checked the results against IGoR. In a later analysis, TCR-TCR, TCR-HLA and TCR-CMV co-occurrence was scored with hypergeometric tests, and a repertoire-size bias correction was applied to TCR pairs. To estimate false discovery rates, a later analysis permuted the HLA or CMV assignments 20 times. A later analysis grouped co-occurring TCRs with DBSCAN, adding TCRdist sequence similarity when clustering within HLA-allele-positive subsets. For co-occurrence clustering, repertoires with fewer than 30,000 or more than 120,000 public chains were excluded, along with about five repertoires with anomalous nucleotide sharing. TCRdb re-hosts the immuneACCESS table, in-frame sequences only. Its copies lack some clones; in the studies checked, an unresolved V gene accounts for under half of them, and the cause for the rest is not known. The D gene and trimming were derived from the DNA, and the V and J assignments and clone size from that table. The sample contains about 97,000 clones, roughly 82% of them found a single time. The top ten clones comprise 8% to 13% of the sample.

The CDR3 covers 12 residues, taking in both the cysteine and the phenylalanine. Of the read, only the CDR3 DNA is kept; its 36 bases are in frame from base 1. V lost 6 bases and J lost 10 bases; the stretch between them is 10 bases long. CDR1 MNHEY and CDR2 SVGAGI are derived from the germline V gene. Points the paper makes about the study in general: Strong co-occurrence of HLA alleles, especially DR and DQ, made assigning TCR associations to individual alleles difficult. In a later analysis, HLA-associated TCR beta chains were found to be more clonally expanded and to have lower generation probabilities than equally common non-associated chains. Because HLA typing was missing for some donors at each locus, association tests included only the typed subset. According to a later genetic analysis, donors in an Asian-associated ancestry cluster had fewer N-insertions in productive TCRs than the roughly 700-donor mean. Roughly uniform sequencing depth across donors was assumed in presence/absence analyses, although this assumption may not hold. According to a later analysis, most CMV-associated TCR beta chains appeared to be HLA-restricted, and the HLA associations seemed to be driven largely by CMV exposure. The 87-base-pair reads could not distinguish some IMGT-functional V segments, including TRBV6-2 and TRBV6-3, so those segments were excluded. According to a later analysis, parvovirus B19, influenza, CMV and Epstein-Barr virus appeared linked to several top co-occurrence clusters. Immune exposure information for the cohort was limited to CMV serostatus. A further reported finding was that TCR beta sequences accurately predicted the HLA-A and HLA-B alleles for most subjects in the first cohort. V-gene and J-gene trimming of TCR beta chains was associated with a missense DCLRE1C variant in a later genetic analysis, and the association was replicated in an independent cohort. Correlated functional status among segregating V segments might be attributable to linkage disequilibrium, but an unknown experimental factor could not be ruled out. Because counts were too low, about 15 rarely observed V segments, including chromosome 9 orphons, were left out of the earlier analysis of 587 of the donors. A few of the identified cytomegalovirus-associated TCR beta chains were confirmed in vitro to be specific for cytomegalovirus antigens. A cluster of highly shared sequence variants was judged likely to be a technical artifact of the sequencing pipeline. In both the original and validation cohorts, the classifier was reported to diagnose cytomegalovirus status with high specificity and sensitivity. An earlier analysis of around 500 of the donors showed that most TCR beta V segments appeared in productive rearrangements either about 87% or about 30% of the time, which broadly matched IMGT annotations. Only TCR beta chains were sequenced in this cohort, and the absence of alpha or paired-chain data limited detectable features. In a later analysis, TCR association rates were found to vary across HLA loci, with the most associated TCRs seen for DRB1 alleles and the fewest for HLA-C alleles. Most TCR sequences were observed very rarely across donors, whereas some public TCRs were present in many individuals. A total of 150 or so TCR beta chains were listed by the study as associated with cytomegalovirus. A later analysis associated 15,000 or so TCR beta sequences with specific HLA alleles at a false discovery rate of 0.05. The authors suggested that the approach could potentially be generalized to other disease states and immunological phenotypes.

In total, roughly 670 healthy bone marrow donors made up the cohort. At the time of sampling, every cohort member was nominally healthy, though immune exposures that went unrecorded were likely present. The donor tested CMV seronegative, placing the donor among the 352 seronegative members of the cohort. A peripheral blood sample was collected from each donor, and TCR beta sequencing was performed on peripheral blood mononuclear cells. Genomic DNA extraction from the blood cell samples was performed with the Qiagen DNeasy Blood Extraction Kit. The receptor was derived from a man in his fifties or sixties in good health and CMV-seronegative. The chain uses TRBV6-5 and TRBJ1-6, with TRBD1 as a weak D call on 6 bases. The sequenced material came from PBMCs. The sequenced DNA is TGTGCCAGCAGCCAGGGGTTATCACCCCTCCACTTT. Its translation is CASSQGLSPLHF.